This T cell receptor (beta chain) was sequenced in a study of shared clonotypes between healthy human individuals. This clone was detected only once. The CDR3 sequence is 17 residues long. After removal of 4 bases from V and 4 bases from J, the junction contained 14 bases not matched to a gene. Germline V gives CDR1 MNHEY, CDR2 SMNVEV (reference sequence). The assay was immunoSEQ multiplex PCR, and TCRdb's table has in-frame clones only and misses some. The top ten clones hold about 1.6% of a sample with roughly 2,000,000 clones, 93% of them seen once. CD45RO-negative, CCR7-selected cells formed the naive CD8 fraction, which excluded terminally differentiated effector memory CD45RA+ cells.

The chain is built from TRBV27 and TRBJ2-7; 9 positions agree with TRBD2. This clonotype was obtained from a man between 18 and 29 years old in good health. Some clones in this sample may be carry-over from other donors' samples. Material for sequencing was naive CD8+ T cells from PBMCs. DNA for the CDR3: TGTGCCAGCAGTTCTAGCGGGATGAGGATGGGTTTTTACGAGCAGTACTTC. It specifies CASSSSGMRMGFYEQYF.